This T cell receptor (beta chain) was retrieved from a study of cytomegalovirus exposure and HLA in healthy donors. Germline values: CDR1 SGHTA, CDR2 FQGNSA. With 5 bases clipped from V and 4 bases from J, the junction kept 7 bases outside the gene matches. The CDR3 spans 15 residues. PCR was performed using 60 Vbeta and 13 Jbeta primers. Produced via immunoSEQ multiplex PCR; TCRdb's table is partial and in-frame only. The data show around 59,000 clones, 80% seen once. The TCR originated in a woman between 35 and 50 years old in good health and CMV-seronegative. The J gene is TRBJ1-2, the V gene TRBV7-2, with 10 bases lining up with TRBD1. The material sequenced was PBMCs. CDR3 sequence (DNA): TGTGCCAGCAGCCCCGGGACAGGGGTAATCTATGGCTACACCTTC. Its translation: CASSPGTGVIYGYTF.